Below, 26 T cell receptor beta chains from the same sample are listed, as sequenced in a study of shared clonotypes between healthy human individuals. Profiling relied on immunoSEQ multiplex PCR, and the TCRdb table lists in-frame clones only, not all of them. The sample has approximately 740,000 clones, over 65% seen once. Material: memory CD4+ T cells sorted from blood. Subset: CD45RA-negative fraction. These receptors were collected from a woman aged 25 to 39 in good health.

The chain has TRBV11-2 and TRBJ2-1; maybe TRBD1 (6 bases). Germline CDR1 reads SGHAT; CDR2 reads FQNNGV. V was clipped by 1 base and J by 0 bases, with 16 bases between them. The CDR3 spans 18 residues. CDR3 loop: CASSLGWAEDSSYNEQFF. The CDR3 bases are TGTGCCAGCAGCTTAGGGTGGGCAGAGGACAGCTCCTACAATGAGCAGTTCTTC.

The gene calls are TRBV4-1 and TRBJ2-4; TRBD1 aligns across 7 bases. The germline gives CDR1 MGHRA, CDR2 YSYEKL. Unmatched junction bases numbered 8, after V lost 3 bases and J lost 0 bases. CDR3 size: 17 residues. CDR3 sequence (DNA): TGCGCCAGCAGCCACCCCCGACAGGGAACAGCCAAAAACATTCAGTACTTC. Protein: CASSHPRQGTAKNIQYF.

The chain has TRBV5-1 and TRBJ1-5; no reliable D call. Germline lookup yields CDR1 SGHRS and CDR2 YFSETQ. The CDR3 extends over 13 amino acids. The V and J ends lost 3 bases and 7 bases respectively, with 11 bases between them. CDR3 sequence: CASSSGGGQPQHF. The CDR3 DNA sequence: TGCGCCAGCAGCTCGGGAGGAGGCCAGCCCCAGCATTTT.

V usage is TRBV7-2 and J usage is TRBJ1-5, with D hard to call. Trimming removed 5 bases from V and 6 bases from J, with 11 bases in between. The CDR3 totals 13 residues. Looked up from germline, CDR1 is SGHTA and CDR2 is FQGNSA. The DNA for the CDR3 is TGTGCCAGCAGCCCCTACACGGGTCAGCCCCAGCATTTT. This sequence encodes CASSPYTGQPQHF.

The chain has TRBV29-1 and TRBJ1-1; 10 bases map to TRBD1. This CDR3 comprises 12 residues. Germline CDR1 reads SQVTM; CDR2 reads ANQGSEA. The DNA for the CDR3 is TGCAGTGGACAGGGGGACGGTACTGAAGCTTTCTTT. Its translation is CSGQGDGTEAFF. Complete variable domain (other parts from reference TRBV29-1 and TRBJ1-1): SAVISQKPSRDICQRGTSLTIQCQVDSQVTMMFWYRQQPGQSLTLIATANQGSEATYESGFVIDKFPISRPNLTFSTLTVSNMSPEDSSIYLCSGQGDGTEAFFGQGTRLTVV.

The genes are TRBV5-1 and TRBJ1-1; 10 nucleotides agree with TRBD1. The CDR3 sequence is 18 residues long. The germline V gene has CDR1 SGHRS and CDR2 YFSETQ. V gave up 4 bases and J gave up 2 bases; unmatched junction bases: 14. In DNA, the CDR3 is TGCGCCAGCAGCATGACCTCCGGGACAGGGGAAATTAACACTGAAGCTTTCTTT. This gives the protein CASSMTSGTGEINTEAFF. The full variable domain, its missing parts supplied by reference TRBV5-1 and TRBJ1-1, is KAGVTQTPRYLIKTRGQQVTLSCSPISGHRSVSWYQQTPGQGLQFLFEYFSETQRNKGNFPGRFSGRQFSNSRSEMNVSTLELGDSALYLCASSMTSGTGEINTEAFFGQGTRLTVV.

This clone was observed a handful of times. Other DNA sequences in the same sample also yield this CDR3. The chain links TRBV11-2 to TRBJ1-2, with D perhaps matching TRBD1 (5 bases). Looked up from germline, CDR1 is SGHAT and CDR2 is FQNNGV. CDR3 length: 13 amino acids. V dropped 5 bases and J dropped 4 bases, with 11 bases sitting between them. The CDR3, as DNA: TGTGCCAGCAGCCCCGGGGGGTCCTATGGCTACACCTTC. Translating it yields CASSPGGSYGYTF.

The V gene is TRBV5-4, the J gene TRBJ1-1, with D unresolved. V was clipped by 4 bases and J by 3 bases, with 10 bases between them. Germline V lookup: CDR1 SGHNT, CDR2 YYREEE (reference sequence). The CDR3 consists of 13 residues. CDR3 in DNA: TGTGCCAGCAGCGCATCAAGGGACACTGAAGCTTTCTTT. This encodes CASSASRDTEAFF.

The rearrangement links TRBV2 to TRBJ2-5; 9 bases are a match to TRBD1. This CDR3 has 15 residues. With 6 bases clipped from V and 3 bases from J, the junction kept 8 bases outside the gene matches. Germline lookup yields CDR1 SNHLY and CDR2 FYNNEI. The CDR3 spells CASSGPDRGKETQYF. The CDR3 bases are TGTGCCAGCAGCGGGCCGGACAGGGGTAAAGAGACCCAGTACTTC.

This clone was found a few times. The V gene is TRBV30, the J gene TRBJ1-5; the D is unclear. The CDR3 extends over 16 amino acids. Trimming took 0 bases from V and 0 from J, leaving 12 bases between them. Per the germline V gene, CDR1 is GTSNPN and CDR2 is SVGIG (reference sequence). The DNA of the CDR3 is TGTGCCTGGAGTGTGTATAGAGGTAGTAGCAATCAGCCCCAGCATTTT. It is translated as CAWSVYRGSSNQPQHF. Filled out from reference TRBV30 and TRBJ1-5, the complete variable domain reads SQTIHQWPATLVQPVGSPLSLECTVEGTSNPNLYWYRQAAGRGLQLLFYSVGIGQISSEVPQNLSASRPQDRQFILSSKKLLLSDSGFYLCAWSVYRGSSNQPQHFGDGTRLSIL.

This clone was seen only a few times. The CDR3 is CASSTLPSGSGEDEQFF. The CDR3, as DNA: TGTGCCAGCAGTACCCTACCGAGCGGGAGCGGGGAGGATGAGCAGTTCTTC. The gene calls are TRBV27 and TRBJ2-1, with 8 bases aligning to TRBD2. V trimming: 5 bases; J trimming: 8 bases; junction bases outside the gene matches: 17. The CDR3 has 17 amino acids. Germline V gives CDR1 MNHEY, CDR2 SMNVEV (reference sequence).

The chain combines TRBV6-5 with TRBJ2-5; 8 bases are a match to TRBD1. CDR1 is MNHEY and CDR2 is SVGAGI in the germline V gene. This CDR3 comprises 14 residues. J lost 4 bases, V lost 6 bases, and 7 bases had no gene match. The CDR3 spells CASSYRQGRETQYF. CDR3 nucleotide sequence: TGTGCCAGCAGCTACCGACAGGGGCGAGAGACCCAGTACTTC.

This rearrangement joins TRBV2 to TRBJ2-7; D might be TRBD2 (6 bases). CDR1 is SNHLY and CDR2 is FYNNEI in the germline V gene. V lost 5 bases and J lost 4, with 15 bases in between. This CDR3 contains 14 residues. The CDR3 reads CASSTKGLGYEQYF. The CDR3 DNA sequence: TGTGCCAGCAGTACTAAGGGACTGGGATACGAGCAGTACTTC.

The chain has TRBV2 and TRBJ1-2; TRBD1 matches 9 bases. V dropped 3 bases and J dropped 5; count of bases not matched to a gene: 1. Germline V gene data show CDR1 as SNHLY and CDR2 as FYNNEI. The CDR3 spans 13 residues. In DNA, the CDR3 is TGTGCCAGCAGTGAGGACAGGGGATATGGCTACACCTTC. This gives the protein CASSEDRGYGYTF.

Worth noting for this clone: A single base separates this from a much larger clone, so it may be a read error. In the same sample, other DNA sequences code for this CDR3. The chain combines TRBV5-4 with TRBJ2-5, with 12 bases fitting TRBD2. The CDR3 has 15 amino acids. Trimming removed 5 bases from V and 5 bases from J; junction bases left unmatched: 7. Germline lookup yields CDR1 SGHNT and CDR2 YYREEE (reference sequence). CDR3 sequence: CASSLAGGPGETQYF. The DNA for the CDR3 is TGTGCCAGCAGTCTAGCGGGAGGGCCGGGGGAGACCCAGTACTTC. Based on the CDR3 plus reference TRBV5-4 and TRBJ2-5, the full variable domain is ETGVTQSPTHLIKTRGQQVTLRCSSQSGHNTVSWYQQALGQGPQFIFQYYREEENGRGNFPPRFSGLQFPNYSSELNVNALELDDSALYLCASSLAGGPGETQYFGPGTRLLVL.

The chain combines TRBV5-4 with TRBJ2-7; TRBD2 matches at 8 bases. V trimming: 4 bases; J trimming: 12 bases; junction bases outside the gene matches: 12. The germline gives CDR1 SGHNT, CDR2 YYREEE (reference sequence). CDR3 length equals 13 residues. CDR3 residues: CASSRRGVAGMYF. The CDR3 DNA reads as TGTGCCAGCAGCCGGAGGGGGGTAGCGGGAATGTACTTC.

The chain employs TRBV11-2 and TRBJ1-1; TRBD1 agrees at 9 bases. CDR3 length equals 14 residues. Germline V gives CDR1 SGHAT, CDR2 FQNNGV. The junction had 4 bases not matched to a gene; V was cut back by 1 base and J by 7 bases. CDR3 in DNA: TGTGCCAGCAGCTTAGGGACAGGGGTCAATGAAGCTTTCTTT. It yields the protein CASSLGTGVNEAFF.

This chain links TRBV7-2 with TRBJ2-7, with TRBD2 matching 7 bases. Trimming took 1 base from V and 6 from J; bases not matched to a gene: 9. Germline V gene data show CDR1 as SGHTA and CDR2 as FQGNSA. This CDR3 has 15 residues. The DNA of the CDR3 is TGTGCCAGCAGCTTAGAGGGCGGGAGTCCCATCGAGCAGTACTTC. Translated, it gives CASSLEGGSPIEQYF.

CDR3 sequence (DNA): TGTGCCAGCAGCTTTTTATCTAACACTGAAGCTTTCTTT. Translated: CASSFLSNTEAFF. The chain uses TRBV5-6 and TRBJ1-1; D is undetermined. This CDR3 comprises 13 residues. CDR1 SGHDT and CDR2 YYEEEE come from the germline V gene. V was clipped by 2 bases and J by 2 bases, with 7 bases between them.

V is TRBV18 and J is TRBJ1-1; 8 positions match TRBD1. Trimming at V came to 3 bases and at J to 4 bases, leaving 7 bases not matched to a gene. From germline, CDR1 is KGHSH and CDR2 LQKENI. CDR3 length equals 15 residues. CDR3 coding DNA: TGTGCCAGCTCACCTCCCGGACAGGGCTCCACTGAAGCTTTCTTT. It yields the protein CASSPPGQGSTEAFF.

This chain uses TRBV28 with TRBJ2-3, with D possibly called TRBD1 or TRBD2 (5 bases each). Germline CDR1 reads MDHEN; CDR2 reads SYDVKM. The CDR3 sequence is 15 residues long. Trimming removed 6 bases at V and 6 bases at J, with 19 bases between. In DNA form, the CDR3 reads TGTGCCAGCAGGTACGAGAGTTTACGGGGCGATACGCAGTATTTT. It codes for CASRYESLRGDTQYF.

This clone occurred many times. V and J are TRBV7-2 and TRBJ2-7; D gene unclear. Trimming took off 2 bases at V and 4 bases at J, with 15 bases between the two ends. The germline gives CDR1 SGHTA, CDR2 FQGNSA. The CDR3 is made up of 15 amino acids. The CDR3 region has the DNA TGTGCCAGCAGCTTAAGATCTGGCGACTCGTACGAGCAGTACTTC. It yields the protein CASSLRSGDSYEQYF.

This clone came up once. The chain uses TRBV28 and TRBJ2-1; 7 bases are a match to TRBD2. V lost 3 bases to trimming and J lost 12 bases; unmatched junction nucleotides: 11. The CDR3 is 14 residues long. CDR1 is MDHEN, CDR2 SYDVKM, per germline. In nucleotides, the CDR3 is TGTGCCAGCAGTTTTTACCGGGAGGAGGGTGGGCAGTTCTTC. The encoded protein is CASSFYREEGGQFF.

The chain has TRBV9 and TRBJ2-3; maybe TRBD2 (5 bases). This CDR3 has 14 amino acids. Germline assignment: CDR1 SGDLS and CDR2 YYNGEE. The V end was cut by 2 bases, the J end by 1 base, with 8 bases between. The DNA for the CDR3 is TGTGCCAGCAGCGTTACGAGGGGCACAGATACGCAGTATTTT. Its translation is CASSVTRGTDTQYF.

The genes are TRBV19 and TRBJ2-7; 8 nucleotides match TRBD1. CDR3 size: 14 residues. V was clipped by 9 bases and J by 0 bases; unmatched bases: 7. Germline CDR1 is LNHDA and CDR2 is SQIVND (reference sequence). The CDR3: CASDAGTGSYEQYF. The CDR3 DNA sequence: TGTGCCAGCGACGCCGGGACAGGCTCCTACGAGCAGTACTTC.

This clone was seen a few times. The chain carries TRBV5-4 and TRBJ1-2, with D unclear. This CDR3 comprises 15 residues. From germline, CDR1 is SGHNT and CDR2 YYREEE (reference sequence). Deletions cut 3 bases from V and 2 bases from J, with 14 bases between. The CDR3 nucleotides are TGTGCCAGCAGCTACCAGAGTAGGGCCAACTATGGCTACACCTTC. It specifies CASSYQSRANYGYTF.